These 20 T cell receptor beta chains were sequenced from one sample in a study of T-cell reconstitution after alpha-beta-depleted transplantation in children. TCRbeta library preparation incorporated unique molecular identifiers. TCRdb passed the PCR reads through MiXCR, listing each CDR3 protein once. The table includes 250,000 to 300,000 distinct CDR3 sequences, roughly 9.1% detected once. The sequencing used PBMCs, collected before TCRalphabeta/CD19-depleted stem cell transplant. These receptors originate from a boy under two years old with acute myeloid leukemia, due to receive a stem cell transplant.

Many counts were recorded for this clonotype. In DNA form, the CDR3 reads TGCGCCAGCAGTGTACCTCGTAGCGGGGGCTACAATGAGCAGTTCTTC. Residues: CASSVPRSGGYNEQFF. V usage is TRBV5-1 and J usage is TRBJ2-1, with 9 bases that match TRBD2. J was trimmed by 3 bases and V by 5 bases; bases with no gene match: 9. The V gene's germline CDR1 is SGHRS and CDR2 YFSETQ. The CDR3 is made up of 16 amino acids.

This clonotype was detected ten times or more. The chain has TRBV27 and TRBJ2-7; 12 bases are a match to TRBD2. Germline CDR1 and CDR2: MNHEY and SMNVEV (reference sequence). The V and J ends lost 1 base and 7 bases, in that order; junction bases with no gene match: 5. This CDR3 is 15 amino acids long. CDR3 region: CASSLWTSGVSEQYF. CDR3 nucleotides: TGTGCCAGCAGTTTATGGACTAGCGGGGTATCTGAGCAGTACTTC.

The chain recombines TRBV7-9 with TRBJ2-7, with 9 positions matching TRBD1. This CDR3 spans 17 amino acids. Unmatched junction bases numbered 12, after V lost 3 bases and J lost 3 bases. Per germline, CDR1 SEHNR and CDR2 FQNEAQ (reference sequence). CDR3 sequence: CASSFGQGRPFSYEQYF. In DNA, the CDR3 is TGTGCCAGCAGCTTCGGACAGGGGCGCCCCTTCAGCTACGAGCAGTACTTC.

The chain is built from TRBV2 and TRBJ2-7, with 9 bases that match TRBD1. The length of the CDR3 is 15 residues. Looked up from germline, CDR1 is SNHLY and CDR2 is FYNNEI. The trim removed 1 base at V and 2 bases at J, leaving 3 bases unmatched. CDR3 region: CASSEEGTGTYEQYF. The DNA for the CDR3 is TGTGCCAGCAGTGAAGAGGGGACAGGGACCTACGAGCAGTACTTC.

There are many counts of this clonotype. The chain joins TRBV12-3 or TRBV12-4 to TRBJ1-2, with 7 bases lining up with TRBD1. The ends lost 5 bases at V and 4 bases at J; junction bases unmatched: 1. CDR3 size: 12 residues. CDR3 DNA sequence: TGTGCCAGCAGTGGGGACAGCTATGGCTACACCTTC. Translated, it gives CASSGDSYGYTF.

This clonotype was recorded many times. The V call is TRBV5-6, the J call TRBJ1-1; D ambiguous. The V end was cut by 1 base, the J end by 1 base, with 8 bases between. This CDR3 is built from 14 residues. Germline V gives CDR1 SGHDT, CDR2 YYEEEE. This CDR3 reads CASSLLGGNTEAFF. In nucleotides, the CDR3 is TGTGCCAGCAGCTTGTTGGGAGGGAACACTGAAGCTTTCTTT.

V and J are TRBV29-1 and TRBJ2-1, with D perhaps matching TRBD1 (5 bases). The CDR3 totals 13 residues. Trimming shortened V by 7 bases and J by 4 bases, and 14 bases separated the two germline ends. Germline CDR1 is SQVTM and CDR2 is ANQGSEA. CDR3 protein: CSGQVGEYNEQFF. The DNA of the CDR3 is TGCAGCGGTCAGGTAGGGGAATACAATGAGCAGTTCTTC.

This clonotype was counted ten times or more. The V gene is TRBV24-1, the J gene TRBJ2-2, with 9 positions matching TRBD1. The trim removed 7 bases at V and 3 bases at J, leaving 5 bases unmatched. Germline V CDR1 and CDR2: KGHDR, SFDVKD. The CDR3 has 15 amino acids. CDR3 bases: TGTGCCACCAGGACAGGGGGATTGGACACCGGGGAGCTGTTTTTT. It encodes CATRTGGLDTGELFF.

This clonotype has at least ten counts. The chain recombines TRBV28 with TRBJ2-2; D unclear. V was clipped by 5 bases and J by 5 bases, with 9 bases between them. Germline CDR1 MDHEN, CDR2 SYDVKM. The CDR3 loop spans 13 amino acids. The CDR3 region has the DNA TGTGCCAGCAGTCTAAGGCAGACCGGGGAGCTGTTTTTT. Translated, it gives CASSLRQTGELFF.

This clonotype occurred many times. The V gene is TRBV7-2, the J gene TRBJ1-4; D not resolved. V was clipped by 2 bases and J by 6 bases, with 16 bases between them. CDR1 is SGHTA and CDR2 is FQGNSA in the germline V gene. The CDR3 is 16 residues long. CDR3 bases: TGTGCCAGCAGCTTATGGGCAGCCCGGGCGGATGAAAAACTGTTTTTT. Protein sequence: CASSLWAARADEKLFF.

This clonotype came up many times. The CDR3, as DNA: TGTGCCAGCAGTTTATCGGGTCCTAGGGGTAGCACAGATACGCAGTATTTT. Protein: CASSLSGPRGSTDTQYF. The chain couples TRBV27 to TRBJ2-3; D is perhaps TRBD1 (5 bases). The CDR3 runs 17 residues. CDR1 and CDR2 (germline): MNHEY, SMNVEV (reference sequence). V shed 0 bases and J shed 0 bases, with 13 bases lying between them.

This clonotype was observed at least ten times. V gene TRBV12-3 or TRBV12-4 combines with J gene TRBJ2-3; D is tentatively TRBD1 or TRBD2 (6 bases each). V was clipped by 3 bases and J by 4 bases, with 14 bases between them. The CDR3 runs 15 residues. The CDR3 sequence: CASSFWSGGADTQYF. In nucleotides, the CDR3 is TGTGCCAGCAGTTTCTGGTCCGGGGGCGCAGATACGCAGTATTTT.

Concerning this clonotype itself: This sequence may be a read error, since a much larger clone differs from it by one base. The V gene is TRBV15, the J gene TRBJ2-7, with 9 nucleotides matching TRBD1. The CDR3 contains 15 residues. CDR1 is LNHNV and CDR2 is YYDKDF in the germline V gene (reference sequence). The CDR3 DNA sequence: TGTGCCGCCAGCAGAGGGAGGGACAGGGCCTACGAGCAGTACTTC. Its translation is CAASRGRDRAYEQYF.

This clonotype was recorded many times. CDR3: CAISAGQVYNEQFF. The CDR3 DNA sequence: TGTGCCATCAGTGCCGGACAGGTCTACAATGAGCAGTTCTTC. This rearrangement joins TRBV10-3 to TRBJ2-1, with 7 bases aligning to TRBD1. CDR1 is ENHRY, CDR2 SYGVKD, per germline. This CDR3 is 14 amino acids long. The J segment lost 3 bases and the V segment lost 4 bases, leaving 3 bases of the junction unmatched.

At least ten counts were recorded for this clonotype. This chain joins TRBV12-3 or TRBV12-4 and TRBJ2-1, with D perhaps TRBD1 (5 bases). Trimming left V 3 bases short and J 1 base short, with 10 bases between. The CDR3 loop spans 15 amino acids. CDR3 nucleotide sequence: TGTGCCAGCAGTTTGGGGAAGGGGTCCTACAATGAGCAGTTCTTC. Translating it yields CASSLGKGSYNEQFF.

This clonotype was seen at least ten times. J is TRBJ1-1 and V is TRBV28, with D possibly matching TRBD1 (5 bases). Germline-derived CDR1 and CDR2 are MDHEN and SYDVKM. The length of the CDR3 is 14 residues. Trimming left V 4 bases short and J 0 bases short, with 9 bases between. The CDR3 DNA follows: TGTGCCAGCAGTTCAGGACACTTGAACACTGAAGCTTTCTTT. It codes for CASSSGHLNTEAFF.

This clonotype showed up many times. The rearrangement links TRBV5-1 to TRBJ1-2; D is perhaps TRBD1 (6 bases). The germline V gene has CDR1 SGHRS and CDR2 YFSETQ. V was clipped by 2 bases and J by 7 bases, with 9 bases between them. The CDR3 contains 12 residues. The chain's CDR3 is CASSLQGFGYTF. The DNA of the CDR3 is TGCGCCAGCAGCTTACAGGGATTTGGCTACACCTTC.

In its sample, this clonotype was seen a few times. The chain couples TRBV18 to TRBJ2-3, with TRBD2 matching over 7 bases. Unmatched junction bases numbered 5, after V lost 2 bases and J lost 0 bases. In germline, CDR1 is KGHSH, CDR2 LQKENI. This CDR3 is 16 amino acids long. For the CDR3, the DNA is TGTGCCAGCTCACCAAAACCGGGACTAAGCACAGATACGCAGTATTTT. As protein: CASSPKPGLSTDTQYF.

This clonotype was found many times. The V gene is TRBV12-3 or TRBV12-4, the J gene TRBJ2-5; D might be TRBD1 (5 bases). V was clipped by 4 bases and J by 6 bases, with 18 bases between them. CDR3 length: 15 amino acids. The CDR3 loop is CASSSREQAGKTQYF. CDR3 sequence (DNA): TGTGCCAGCAGTTCCCGCGAACAGGCAGGAAAGACCCAGTACTTC.

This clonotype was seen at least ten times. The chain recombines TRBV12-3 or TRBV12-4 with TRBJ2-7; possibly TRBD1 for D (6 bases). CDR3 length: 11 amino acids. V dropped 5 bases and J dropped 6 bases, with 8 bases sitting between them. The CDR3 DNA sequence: TGTGCCAGCAGTCACAGGGTCGAGCAGTACTTC. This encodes CASSHRVEQYF.